The clone carrying this T cell receptor (beta chain) has a handful of counts. This specimen belongs to a study of blood T cell repertoires in COVID-19. Study-level information: Acute-phase and convalescent COVID-19 samples originated in the United States, Italy and Spain. PBMCs, B-cell-depleted T cells, or T cells provided the cDNA or gDNA that made up the material.

Seattle cases were enrolled at active infection and followed longitudinally. The V end was cut by 0 bases, the J end by 0 bases, with 13 bases between. This CDR3 has 18 amino acids. Looked up from germline, CDR1 is SGHNT and CDR2 is YYREEE (reference sequence). The authors' processing: Cell counts per sample came from amplifying reference gene primers. TCRdb keeps only in-frame clones here, not all; method: immunoSEQ multiplex PCR. V and J calls and clone size are as listed in that table; D and trimming were resolved from the DNA. Altogether roughly 200,000 clones are present, nearly 90% being singletons, with the ten largest covering over 15%.

This TCR was sampled from a man aged 45-60 years with COVID-19, enrolled during active disease. J is TRBJ2-6 and V is TRBV5-4; maybe TRBD1 (6 bases). The sequenced sample was peripheral blood. CDR3 nucleotide sequence: TGTGCCAGCAGCTTGGAGGGGGAAGGGAGCTCTGGGGCCAACGTCCTGACTTTC. Residues: CASSLEGEGSSGANVLTF.